What follows is one T cell receptor (beta chain) and its context. These data come from a study of blood T cell repertoires in COVID-19. Patients from Seattle were sampled longitudinally, starting during active infection. The CDR3 is made up of 16 amino acids. V was trimmed by 5 bases and J by 4 bases, leaving 20 bases between them. The germline gives CDR1 SEHNR, CDR2 FQNEAQ (reference sequence). Authors' analysis steps: How many nucleated cells were present was estimated from reference gene primer amplification. Clones were read by immunoSEQ multiplex PCR, and TCRdb kept only the in-frame ones, dropping some. That table is the source of V, J and clone size, and D and trimming were worked out from the DNA. The table has around 260,000 clones, roughly 86% seen once.

The chain employs TRBV7-9 and TRBJ1-2, with D perhaps TRBD1 (5 bases). This receptor was identified in a woman between 55 and 75 years old with COVID-19, enrolled during active disease. Sample: peripheral blood. CDR3 sequence (DNA): TGTGCCAGCAGCCTTTCCCTCCCTGGTGACAGCTATGGCTACACCTTC. This sequence encodes CASSLSLPGDSYGYTF.